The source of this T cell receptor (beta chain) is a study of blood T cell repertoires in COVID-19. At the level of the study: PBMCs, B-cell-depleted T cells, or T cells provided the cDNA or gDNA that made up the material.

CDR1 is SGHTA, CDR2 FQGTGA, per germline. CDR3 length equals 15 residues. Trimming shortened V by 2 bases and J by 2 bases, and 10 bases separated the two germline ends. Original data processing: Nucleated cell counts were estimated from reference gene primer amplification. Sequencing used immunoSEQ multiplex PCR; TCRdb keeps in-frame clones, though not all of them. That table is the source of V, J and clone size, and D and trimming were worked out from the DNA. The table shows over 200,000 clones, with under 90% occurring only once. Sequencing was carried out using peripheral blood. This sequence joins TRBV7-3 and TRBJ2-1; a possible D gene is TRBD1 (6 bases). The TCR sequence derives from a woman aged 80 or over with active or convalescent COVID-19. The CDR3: CASSLGRGPYNEQFF. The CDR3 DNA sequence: TGTGCCAGCAGCTTAGGCAGGGGACCCTACAATGAGCAGTTCTTC.